Listed below are T cell receptor beta chains from one sample, sequenced in a study of PD-1 blockade in classical Hodgkin lymphoma. Data came from immunoSEQ multiplex PCR; TCRdb stores just in-frame clones and leaves some out. The sample gives 70,000 or so clones, roughly 91% of which show up once; about 7.8% is in the top ten. Sequences were derived from peripheral blood mononuclear cells (PBMCs), sampled at baseline. The receptors were gathered from a human donor with classical Hodgkin lymphoma. CDR3s leave out the opening cysteine and the closing phenylalanine or tryptophan.

j_call v_call cdr3_aa
TRBJ2-7 TRBV4-3 ASSQDRSYEQY
TRBJ2-3 TRBV7-2 ASSLGVGVSADTQY
TRBJ1-5 TRBV9 ASSPGTVASPQH
TRBJ2-1 TRBV5-1 ASSWERNEQF
TRBJ2-7 TRBV28 ASSFASGSLYEQY
TRBJ2-1 TRBV5-4 ASSLVQYGSYNEQF
TRBJ2-3 TRBV27 ASSGGDTQY
TRBJ1-4 TRBV19 ASSILGEKLF
TRBJ2-5 TRBV5-1 ASSLAPGGETQY
TRBJ1-5 TRBV29-1 SVERAGGQQPQH
TRBJ1-1 TRBV6-6 ASSSPGHPPETF
TRBJ2-5 TRBV27 ASSLRGLAGGLQETQY
TRBJ1-5 TRBV6-5 ASSSPGQGSNQPQH
TRBJ1-2 TRBV2 ASSGGEAYYGYT
TRBJ1-5 TRBV28 ASSYPDGGGNQPQH
TRBJ2-5 TRBV7-8 ASSIPRWGTIRQETQY
TRBJ2-2 TRBV27 ASKGGPGMNTGELF
TRBJ2-3 TRBV27 ASSLTSGPDTQY
TRBJ1-1 TRBV18 ASSRQGAEAF
TRBJ2-7 TRBV7-2 ASSLESGVDEQY
TRBJ2-7 TRBV28 ASSFKLAGVPYEQY
TRBJ2-1 TRBV28 ASSFSLAGRNEQF
TRBJ2-1 TRBV27 ASSFALLAGDEQF
TRBJ2-3 TRBV5-4 ASREGLADHTDTQY
TRBJ2-7 TRBV5-1 ASSASSGVVHEQY
TRBJ2-1 TRBV7-3 ASLPAGTGRVNEQF
TRBJ2-1 TRBV7-6 ASSSKWGSYNEQF
TRBJ1-2 TRBV12-5 ASGLSSYSTGYT
TRBJ2-2 TRBV6-1 ASGGENTGELF
TRBJ2-7 TRBV6-6 ASSRPSGALTYEQY
TRBJ1-1 TRBV11-1 ASSFGTVNTEAF
TRBJ1-5 TRBV19 ASTSWGGRVGNQPQH
TRBJ2-7 TRBV27 ASSLSGNRAHEQY
TRBJ2-1 TRBV5-6 ASSQPHQGDEQF
TRBJ2-3 TRBV5-1 ASSLTSGGTDTQY
TRBJ2-7 TRBV4-2 ASSRGTGGPSYEQY
TRBJ1-6 TRBV4-1 ASSQVDLIAFNSPLH
TRBJ2-1 TRBV6-1 ASSETDLNLRRSYNEQF
TRBJ1-5 TRBV7-2 ASSLWRASNQPQH
TRBJ1-4 TRBV2 ASGYRVLVDEKLF
TRBJ2-1 TRBV7-9 ASSDAWGLTWNEQF
TRBJ2-2 TRBV4-2 ASSLILSTVTGELF
TRBJ2-5 TRBV7-6 ASSLAAGAWETQY
TRBJ1-6 TRBV27 ASSTGGEPNSPLH
TRBJ2-5 TRBV5-1 ASSPFSWPEETQY